These T cell receptor beta chains were read from a single sample in a study of shared clonotypes between healthy human individuals. Sequencing was performed with immunoSEQ multiplex PCR; in TCRdb, only in-frame clones are kept and a portion is missing. The data contain roughly 590,000 clones, roughly 96% of them singletons. The sample consisted of naive CD8+ T cells sorted from blood. These receptors were taken from a woman under 40 in good health. CDR3s include the opening cysteine and the closing phenylalanine or tryptophan.

CDR3,J,length,V
CASRQQGTDTGELFF,TRBJ2-2,15,TRBV7-9
CASSRPDENIQYF,TRBJ2-4,13,TRBV5-4
CATSGVLAYEQYF,TRBJ2-7,13,TRBV25-1
CASSPPDRSYEQYF,TRBJ2-7,14,TRBV5-1
CASSWGRDTNEKLFF,TRBJ1-4,15,TRBV5-1
CASSPEDGNQPQHF,TRBJ1-5,14,TRBV7-9
CASSRLAGVGLDTQYF,TRBJ2-3,16,TRBV28
CASSSGVYEQYF,TRBJ2-7,12,TRBV6-5
CASRQGLSYNEQFF,TRBJ2-1,14,TRBV27
CASSQETGTQPQHF,TRBJ1-5,14,TRBV4-2
CASSDILRAQGADNEQFF,TRBJ2-1,18,TRBV19
CASSLWGNYEQYF,TRBJ2-7,13,TRBV11-2